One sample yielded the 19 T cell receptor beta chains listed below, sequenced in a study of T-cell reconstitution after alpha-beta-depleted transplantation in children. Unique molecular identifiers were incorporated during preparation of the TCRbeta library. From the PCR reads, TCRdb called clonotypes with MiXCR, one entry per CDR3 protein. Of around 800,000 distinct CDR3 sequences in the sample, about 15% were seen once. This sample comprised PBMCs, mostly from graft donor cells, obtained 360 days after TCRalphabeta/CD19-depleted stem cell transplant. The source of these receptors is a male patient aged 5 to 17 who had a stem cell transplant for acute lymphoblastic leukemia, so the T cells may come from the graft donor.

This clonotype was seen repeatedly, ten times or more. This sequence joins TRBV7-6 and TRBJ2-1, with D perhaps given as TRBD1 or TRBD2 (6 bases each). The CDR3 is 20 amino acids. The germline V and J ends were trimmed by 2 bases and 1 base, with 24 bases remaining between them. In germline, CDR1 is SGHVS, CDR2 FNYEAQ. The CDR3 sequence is CASSLPGPGADRGSYNEQFF. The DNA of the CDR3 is TGTGCCAGCAGCTTACCCGGGCCGGGAGCAGATAGGGGGTCCTACAATGAGCAGTTCTTC.

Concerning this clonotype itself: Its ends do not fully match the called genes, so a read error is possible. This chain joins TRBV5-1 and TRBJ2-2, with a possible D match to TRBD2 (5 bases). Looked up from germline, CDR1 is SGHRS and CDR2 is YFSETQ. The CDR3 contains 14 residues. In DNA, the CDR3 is TGCGCCAGCAGCTTGGAGGAGCGCACCGGGGAGCTGTGTTTT. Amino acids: CASSLEERTGELCF.

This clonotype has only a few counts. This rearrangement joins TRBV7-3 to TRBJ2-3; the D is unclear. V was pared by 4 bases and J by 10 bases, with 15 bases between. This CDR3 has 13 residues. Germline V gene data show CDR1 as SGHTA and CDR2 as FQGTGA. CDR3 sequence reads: CASSSQAQWAQYF. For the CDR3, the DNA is TGTGCCAGCAGCTCCCAGGCGCAGTGGGCGCAGTATTTT.

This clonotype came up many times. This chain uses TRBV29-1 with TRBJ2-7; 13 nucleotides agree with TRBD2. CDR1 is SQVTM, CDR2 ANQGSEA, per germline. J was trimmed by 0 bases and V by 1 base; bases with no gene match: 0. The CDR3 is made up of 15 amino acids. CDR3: CSVEGTSGSSYEQYF. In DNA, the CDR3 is TGCAGCGTTGAAGGGACTAGCGGGAGCTCCTACGAGCAGTACTTC.

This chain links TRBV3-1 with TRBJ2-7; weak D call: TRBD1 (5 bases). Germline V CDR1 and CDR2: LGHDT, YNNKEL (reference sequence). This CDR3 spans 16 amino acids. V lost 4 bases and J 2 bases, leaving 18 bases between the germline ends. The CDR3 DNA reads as TGTGCCAGCAGCCCCGTTTATTTTGCAGGGACCTACGAGCAGTACTTC. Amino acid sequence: CASSPVYFAGTYEQYF.

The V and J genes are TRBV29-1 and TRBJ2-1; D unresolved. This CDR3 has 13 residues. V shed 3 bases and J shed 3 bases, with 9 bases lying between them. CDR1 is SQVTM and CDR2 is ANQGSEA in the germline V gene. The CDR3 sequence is CSVEKVIYNEQFF. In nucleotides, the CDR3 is TGCAGCGTTGAGAAGGTCATCTACAATGAGCAGTTCTTC.

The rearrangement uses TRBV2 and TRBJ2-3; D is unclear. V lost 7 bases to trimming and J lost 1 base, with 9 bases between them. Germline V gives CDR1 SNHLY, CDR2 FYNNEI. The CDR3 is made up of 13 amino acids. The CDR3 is CASNVQRTDTQYF. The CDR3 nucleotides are TGTGCCAGCAACGTCCAACGCACAGATACGCAGTATTTT.

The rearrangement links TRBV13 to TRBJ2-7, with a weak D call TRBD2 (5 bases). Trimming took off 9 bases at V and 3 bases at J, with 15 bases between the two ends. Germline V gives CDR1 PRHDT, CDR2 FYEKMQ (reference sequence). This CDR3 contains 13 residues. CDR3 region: CASRSGSHYEQYF. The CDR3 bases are TGTGCCAGTCGGAGCGGCTCGCACTACGAGCAGTACTTC.

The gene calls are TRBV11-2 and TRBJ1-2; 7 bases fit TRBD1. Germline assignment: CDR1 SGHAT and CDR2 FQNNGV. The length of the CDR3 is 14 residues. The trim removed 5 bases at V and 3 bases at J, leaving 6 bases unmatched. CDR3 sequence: CASSPQTGYYGYTF. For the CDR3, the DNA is TGTGCCAGCAGCCCACAGACAGGGTACTATGGCTACACCTTC.

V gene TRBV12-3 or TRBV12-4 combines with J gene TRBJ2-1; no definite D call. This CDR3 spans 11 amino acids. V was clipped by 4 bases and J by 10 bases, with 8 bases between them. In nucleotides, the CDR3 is TGTGCCAGCAGTTCAACCCCCGAGCAGTTCTTC. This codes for CASSSTPEQFF.

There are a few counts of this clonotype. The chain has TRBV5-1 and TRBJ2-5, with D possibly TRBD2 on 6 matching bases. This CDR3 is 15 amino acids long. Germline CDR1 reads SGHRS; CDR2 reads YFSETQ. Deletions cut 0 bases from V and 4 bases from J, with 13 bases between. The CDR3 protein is CASSLVYGSGETQYF. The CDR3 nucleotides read TGCGCCAGCAGCTTGGTTTACGGGAGTGGAGAGACCCAGTACTTC.

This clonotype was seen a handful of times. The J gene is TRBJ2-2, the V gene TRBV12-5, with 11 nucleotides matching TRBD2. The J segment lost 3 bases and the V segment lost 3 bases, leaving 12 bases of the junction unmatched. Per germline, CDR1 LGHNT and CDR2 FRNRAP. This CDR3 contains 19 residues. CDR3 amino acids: CASGFLVAGGPSYTGELFF. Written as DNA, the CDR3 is TGTGCTAGTGGTTTTCTAGTAGCGGGAGGGCCCTCGTACACCGGGGAGCTGTTTTTT.

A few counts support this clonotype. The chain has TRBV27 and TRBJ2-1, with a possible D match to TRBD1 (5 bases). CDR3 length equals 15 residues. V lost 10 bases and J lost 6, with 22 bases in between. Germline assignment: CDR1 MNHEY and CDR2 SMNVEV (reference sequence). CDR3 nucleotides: TGTGCCACCGACCCAACAGGTTATTCACCCAATGAGCAGTTCTTC. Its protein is CATDPTGYSPNEQFF.

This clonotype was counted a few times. CDR3 in DNA: TGTGCCGTACCCTTTGCGGGCGCGAACACCGGGGAGCTGTTTTTT. Protein: CAVPFAGANTGELFF. V usage is TRBV4-2 and J usage is TRBJ2-2; tentatively, D is TRBD2 (5 bases). The length of the CDR3 is 15 residues. Germline CDR1 is LGHNA and CDR2 is YNFKEQ. V lost 11 bases to trimming and J lost 0 bases, with 16 bases between them.

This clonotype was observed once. The CDR3 reads CASSPGSQSNQPQHF. The CDR3 DNA reads TGCGCCAGCAGCCCCGGCTCACAGAGCAATCAGCCCCAGCATTTT. This rearrangement joins TRBV5-1 to TRBJ1-5; no clear D gene. This CDR3 spans 15 amino acids. The germline gives CDR1 SGHRS, CDR2 YFSETQ. Trimming shortened V by 4 bases and J by 1 base, and 12 bases separated the two germline ends.

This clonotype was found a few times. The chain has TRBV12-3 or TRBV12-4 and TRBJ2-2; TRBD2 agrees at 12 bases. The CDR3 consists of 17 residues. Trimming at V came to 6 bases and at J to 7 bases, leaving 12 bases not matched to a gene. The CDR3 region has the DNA TGTGCCAGCAGCTCTTACCCTAGCGGGAGGGCCCGCGGGGAGCTGTTTTTT. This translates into CASSSYPSGRARGELFF.

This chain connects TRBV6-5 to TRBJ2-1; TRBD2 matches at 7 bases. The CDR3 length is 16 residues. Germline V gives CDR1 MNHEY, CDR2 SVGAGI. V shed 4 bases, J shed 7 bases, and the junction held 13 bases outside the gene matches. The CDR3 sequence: CASSSRFGGSGNEQFF. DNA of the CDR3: TGTGCCAGCAGTTCGCGGTTTGGCGGGAGTGGTAATGAGCAGTTCTTC.

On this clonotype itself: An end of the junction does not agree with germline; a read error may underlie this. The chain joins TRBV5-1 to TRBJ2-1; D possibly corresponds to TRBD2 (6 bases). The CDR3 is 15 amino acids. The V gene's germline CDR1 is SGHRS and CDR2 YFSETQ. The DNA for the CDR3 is TGCGCCAGCAGCTTTGACGGGGCGGGGTACAGTGAGCAGTTCTTC. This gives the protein CASSFDGAGYSEQFF.

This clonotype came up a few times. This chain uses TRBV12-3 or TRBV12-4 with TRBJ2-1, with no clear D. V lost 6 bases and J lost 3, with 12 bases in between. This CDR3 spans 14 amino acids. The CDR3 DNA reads TGTGCCAGCAGACTCTTGGCAGGCTACAATGAGCAGTTCTTC. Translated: CASRLLAGYNEQFF.